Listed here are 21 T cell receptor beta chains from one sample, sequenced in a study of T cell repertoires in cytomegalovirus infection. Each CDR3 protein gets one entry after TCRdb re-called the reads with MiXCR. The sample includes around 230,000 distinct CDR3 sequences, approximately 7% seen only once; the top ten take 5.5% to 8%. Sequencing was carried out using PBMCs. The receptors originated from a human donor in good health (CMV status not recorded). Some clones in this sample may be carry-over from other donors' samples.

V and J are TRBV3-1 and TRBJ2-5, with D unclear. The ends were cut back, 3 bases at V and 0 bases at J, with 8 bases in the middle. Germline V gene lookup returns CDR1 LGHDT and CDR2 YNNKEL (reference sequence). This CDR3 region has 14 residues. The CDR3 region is CASSHRGDQETQYF. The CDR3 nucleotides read TGTGCCAGCAGCCACCGCGGAGACCAAGAGACCCAGTACTTC.

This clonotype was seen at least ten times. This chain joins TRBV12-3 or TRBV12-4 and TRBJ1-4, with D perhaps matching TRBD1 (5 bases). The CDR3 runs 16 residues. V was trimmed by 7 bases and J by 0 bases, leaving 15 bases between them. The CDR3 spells CASIDSLSATNEKLFF. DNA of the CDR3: TGTGCCAGCATCGACAGCCTTTCCGCAACTAATGAAAAACTGTTTTTT.

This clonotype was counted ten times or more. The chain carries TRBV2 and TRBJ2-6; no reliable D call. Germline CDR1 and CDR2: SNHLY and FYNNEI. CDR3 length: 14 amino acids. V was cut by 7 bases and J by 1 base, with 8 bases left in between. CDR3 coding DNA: TGTGCCAGCAAAATTGAGTCTGGGGCCAACGTCCTGACTTTC. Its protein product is CASKIESGANVLTF.

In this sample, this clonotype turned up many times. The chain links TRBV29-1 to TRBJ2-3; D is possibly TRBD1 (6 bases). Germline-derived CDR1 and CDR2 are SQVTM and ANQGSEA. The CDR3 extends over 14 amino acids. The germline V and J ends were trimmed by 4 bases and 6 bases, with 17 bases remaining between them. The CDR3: CSVVGRSGVDTQYF. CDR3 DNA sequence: TGCAGCGTTGTAGGGAGATCAGGGGTGGATACGCAGTATTTT.

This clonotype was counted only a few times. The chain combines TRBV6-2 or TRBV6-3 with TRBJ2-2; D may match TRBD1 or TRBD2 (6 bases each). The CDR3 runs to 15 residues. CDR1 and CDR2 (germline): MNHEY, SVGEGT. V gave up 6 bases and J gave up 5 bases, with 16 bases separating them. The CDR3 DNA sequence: TGTGCCAGCAGAAGAGTACAGGGAGGAACCGGGGAGCTGTTTTTT. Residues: CASRRVQGGTGELFF.

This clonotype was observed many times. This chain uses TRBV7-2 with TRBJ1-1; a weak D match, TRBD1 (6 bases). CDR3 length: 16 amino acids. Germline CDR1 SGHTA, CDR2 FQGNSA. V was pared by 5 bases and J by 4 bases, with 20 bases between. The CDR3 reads CASSLRQVVGGTEAFF. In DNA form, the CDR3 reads TGTGCCAGCAGCCTCCGACAGGTTGTTGGGGGCACTGAAGCTTTCTTT.

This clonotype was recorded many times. In nucleotides, the CDR3 is TGTGCCAGCAGCTACAATCGGCTGGTTACTGAAGCTTTCTTT. The encoded protein is CASSYNRLVTEAFF. The rearrangement uses TRBV7-6 and TRBJ1-1; the D is unclear. CDR1 SGHVS and CDR2 FNYEAQ come from the germline V gene. The CDR3 is made up of 14 amino acids. V was shortened by 4 bases and J by 5 bases, with 14 bases between the two germline ends.

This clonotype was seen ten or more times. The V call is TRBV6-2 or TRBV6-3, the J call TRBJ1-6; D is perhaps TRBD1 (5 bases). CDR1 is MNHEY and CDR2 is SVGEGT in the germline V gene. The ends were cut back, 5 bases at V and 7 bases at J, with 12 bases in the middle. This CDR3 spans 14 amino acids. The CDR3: CASSTRQTNSPLHF. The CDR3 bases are TGTGCCAGCAGTACCCGACAGACAAATTCACCCCTCCACTTT.

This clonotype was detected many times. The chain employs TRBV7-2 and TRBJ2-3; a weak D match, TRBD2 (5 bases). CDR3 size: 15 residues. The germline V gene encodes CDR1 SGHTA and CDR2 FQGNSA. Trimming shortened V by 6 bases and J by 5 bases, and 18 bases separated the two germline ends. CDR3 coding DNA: TGTGCCAGCAGGTTTAGGAGGAGCGGTGAAGATACGCAGTATTTT. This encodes CASRFRRSGEDTQYF.

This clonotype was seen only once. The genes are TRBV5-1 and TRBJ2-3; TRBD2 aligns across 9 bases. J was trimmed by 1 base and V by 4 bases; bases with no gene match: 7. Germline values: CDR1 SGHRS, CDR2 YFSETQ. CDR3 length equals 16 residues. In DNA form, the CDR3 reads TGCGCCAGCAGCCTAAATGTAGCGGGGGGCACAGATACGCAGTATTTT. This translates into CASSLNVAGGTDTQYF.

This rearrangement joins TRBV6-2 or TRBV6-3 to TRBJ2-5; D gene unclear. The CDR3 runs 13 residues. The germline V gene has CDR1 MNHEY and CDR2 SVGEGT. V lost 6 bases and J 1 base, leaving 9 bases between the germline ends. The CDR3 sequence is CASSPLGQETQYF. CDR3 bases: TGTGCCAGCAGCCCGCTTGGCCAAGAGACCCAGTACTTC.

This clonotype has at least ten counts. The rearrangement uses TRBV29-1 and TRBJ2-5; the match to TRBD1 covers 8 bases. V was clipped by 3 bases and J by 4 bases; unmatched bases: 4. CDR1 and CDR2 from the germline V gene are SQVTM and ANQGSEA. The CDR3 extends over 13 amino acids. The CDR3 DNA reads TGCAGCGTTGAGTCCGACAGGGGAGAGACCCAGTACTTC. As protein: CSVESDRGETQYF.

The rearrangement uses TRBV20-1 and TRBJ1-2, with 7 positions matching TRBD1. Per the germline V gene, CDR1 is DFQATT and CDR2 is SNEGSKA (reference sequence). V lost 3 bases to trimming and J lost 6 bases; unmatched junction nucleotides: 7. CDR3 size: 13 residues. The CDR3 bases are TGCAGTGCTAGTCGCGACAGGGTTGATGGCTACACCTTC. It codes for CSASRDRVDGYTF.

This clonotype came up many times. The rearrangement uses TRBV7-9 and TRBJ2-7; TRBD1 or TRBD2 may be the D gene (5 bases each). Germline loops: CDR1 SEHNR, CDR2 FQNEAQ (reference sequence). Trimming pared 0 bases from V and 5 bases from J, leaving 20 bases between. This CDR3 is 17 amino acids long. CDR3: CASSLAPGPVLTHEQYF. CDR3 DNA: TGTGCCAGCAGCTTAGCCCCGGGACCAGTGCTTACCCACGAGCAGTACTTC.

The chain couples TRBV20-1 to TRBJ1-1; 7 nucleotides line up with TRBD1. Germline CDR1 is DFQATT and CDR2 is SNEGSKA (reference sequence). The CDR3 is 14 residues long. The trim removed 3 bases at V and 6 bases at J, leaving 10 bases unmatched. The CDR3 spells CSASTGQRGAEAFF. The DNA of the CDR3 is TGCAGTGCTAGTACGGGACAGAGAGGAGCTGAAGCTTTCTTT.

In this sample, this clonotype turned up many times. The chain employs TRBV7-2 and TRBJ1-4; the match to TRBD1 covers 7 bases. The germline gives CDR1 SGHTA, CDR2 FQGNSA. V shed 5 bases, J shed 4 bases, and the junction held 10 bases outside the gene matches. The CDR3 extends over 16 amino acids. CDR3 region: CASSLGRAGGNEKLFF. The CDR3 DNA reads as TGTGCCAGCAGCCTCGGACGCGCAGGGGGTAATGAAAAACTGTTTTTT.

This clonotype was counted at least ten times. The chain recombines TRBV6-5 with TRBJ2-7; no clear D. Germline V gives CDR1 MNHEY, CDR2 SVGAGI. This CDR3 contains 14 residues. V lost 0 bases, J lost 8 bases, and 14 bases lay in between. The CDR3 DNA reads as TGTGCCAGCAGTTACTCGAATAGGCAGGAAAAGCAGTACTTC. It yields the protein CASSYSNRQEKQYF.

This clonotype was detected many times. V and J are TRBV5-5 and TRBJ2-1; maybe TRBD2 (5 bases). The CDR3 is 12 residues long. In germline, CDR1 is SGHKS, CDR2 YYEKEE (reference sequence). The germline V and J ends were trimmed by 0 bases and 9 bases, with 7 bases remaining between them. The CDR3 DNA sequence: TGTGCCAGCAGCTTGGGAGGGTCTGAGCAGTTCTTC. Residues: CASSLGGSEQFF.

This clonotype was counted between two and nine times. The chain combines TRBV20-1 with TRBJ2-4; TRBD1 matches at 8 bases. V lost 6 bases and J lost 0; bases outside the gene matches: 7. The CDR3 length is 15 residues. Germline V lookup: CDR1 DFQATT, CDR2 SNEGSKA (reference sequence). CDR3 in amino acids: CSAQQGVKAKNIQYF. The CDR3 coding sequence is TGCAGTGCGCAACAGGGGGTGAAAGCCAAAAACATTCAGTACTTC.

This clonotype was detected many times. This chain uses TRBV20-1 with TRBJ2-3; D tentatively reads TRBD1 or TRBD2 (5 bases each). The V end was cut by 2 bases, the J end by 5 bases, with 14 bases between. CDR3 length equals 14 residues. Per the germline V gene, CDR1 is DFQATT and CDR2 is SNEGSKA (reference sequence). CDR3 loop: CSARLPGRGDTQYF. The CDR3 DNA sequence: TGCAGTGCTAGATTACCGGGAAGGGGAGATACGCAGTATTTT.

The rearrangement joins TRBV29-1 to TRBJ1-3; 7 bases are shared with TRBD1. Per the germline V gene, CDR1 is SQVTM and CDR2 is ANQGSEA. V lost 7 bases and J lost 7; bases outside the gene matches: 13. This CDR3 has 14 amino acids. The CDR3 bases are TGCAGCGCCTGGGACAGCCAGGCCGGTAACACCATATATTTT. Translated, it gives CSAWDSQAGNTIYF. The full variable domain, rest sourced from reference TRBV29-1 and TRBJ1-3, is SAVISQKPSRDICQRGTSLTIQCQVDSQVTMMFWYRQQPGQSLTLIATANQGSEATYESGFVIDKFPISRPNLTFSTLTVSNMSPEDSSIYLCSAWDSQAGNTIYFGEGSWLTVV.